Below are 6 T cell receptor beta chains sequenced from a single sample in a study of cytomegalovirus exposure and HLA in healthy donors. Amplification used 60 Vbeta primers and 13 Jbeta primers. Assay: immunoSEQ multiplex PCR; the TCRdb copy retains only in-frame clones and omits some. The profile shows some 160,000 clones, about 79% of them singletons. Sequences were obtained from PBMCs. The receptors were sampled from a man in his forties or fifties in good health and CMV-seropositive.

The rearrangement links TRBV9 to TRBJ2-2; 7 bases align to TRBD1. The trim removed 3 bases at V and 3 bases at J, leaving 2 bases unmatched. The CDR3 totals 14 residues. Germline V gives CDR1 SGDLS, CDR2 YYNGEE. CDR3 sequence: CASSGTGDTGELFF. The CDR3 region has the DNA TGTGCCAGCAGCGGAACAGGGGACACCGGGGAGCTGTTTTTT.

The V and J genes are TRBV4-1 and TRBJ2-1; 11 bases are a match to TRBD2. V was pared by 2 bases and J by 0 bases, with 6 bases of the junction left unmatched. Germline V gene lookup returns CDR1 MGHRA and CDR2 YSYEKL. The CDR3 spans 18 residues. CDR3 in amino acids: CASSQLTSGRPSYNEQFF. CDR3 sequence (DNA): TGCGCCAGCAGCCAACTTACTAGCGGGAGACCCTCCTACAATGAGCAGTTCTTC.

The chain uses TRBV27 and TRBJ2-7; TRBD1 matches at 7 bases. V was clipped by 2 bases and J by 2 bases; unmatched bases: 6. Germline CDR1 is MNHEY and CDR2 is SMNVEV (reference sequence). The CDR3 is 15 amino acids. CDR3 sequence: CASSLRQGGTYEQYF. DNA for the CDR3: TGTGCCAGCAGTTTACGACAGGGTGGGACCTACGAGCAGTACTTC.

In its sample, this clone was seen once. The rearrangement joins TRBV5-4 to TRBJ1-2; 7 nucleotides agree with TRBD1. The CDR3 is 15 amino acids. The V and J ends lost 4 bases and 7 bases, in that order; junction bases with no gene match: 13. The germline V gene has CDR1 SGHNT and CDR2 YYREEE (reference sequence). The CDR3 DNA sequence: TGTGCCAGCAGCCTCAAGGACAGGATCCTCGCTGGCTACACCTTC. As protein: CASSLKDRILAGYTF.

CDR3: CASSQDETAIYGYTF. The CDR3 DNA reads as TGCGCCAGCAGCCAAGATGAGACAGCCATTTATGGCTACACCTTC. The J gene is TRBJ1-2, the V gene TRBV4-1; maybe TRBD1 (5 bases). The CDR3 contains 15 residues. Germline CDR1 is MGHRA and CDR2 is YSYEKL. Trimming took off 0 bases at V and 5 bases at J, with 13 bases between the two ends.

This rearrangement joins TRBV7-9 to TRBJ1-5, with D maybe TRBD1 (5 bases). Germline CDR1 is SEHNR and CDR2 is FQNEAQ (reference sequence). V shed 5 bases and J shed 5 bases, with 13 bases lying between them. CDR3 length: 14 amino acids. CDR3 residues: CASSPTRGDQPQHF. The DNA of the CDR3 is TGTGCCAGCAGCCCTACACGGGGGGATCAGCCCCAGCATTTT.